This T cell receptor beta chain was profiled in a study of shared clonotypes between healthy human individuals. There are 14 residues in the CDR3. In germline, CDR1 is LNHDA, CDR2 SQIVND (reference sequence). V gave up 9 bases and J gave up 2 bases, with 15 bases separating them. Some clones are missing from TCRdb's copy, which holds only in-frame ones; the method was immunoSEQ multiplex PCR. The table lists some 2,000,000 clones, over 85% of them singletons. The specimen was naive CD4+ T cells sorted from blood. The sample's subset: CD45RA+ positively selected. The rearrangement links TRBV19 to TRBJ2-3; TRBD2 might be the D (6 bases). The source is a man younger than 30 in good health. CDR3 DNA sequence: TGTGCCAGCCGTGGGAGGTCAGACACAGATACGCAGTATTTT. This encodes CASRGRSDTDTQYF.